The clone carrying this TCR beta chain turned up a few times. The germline V gene has CDR1 SGHDT and CDR2 YYEEEE. J lost 3 bases, V lost 1 base, and 11 bases had no gene match. The CDR3 loop spans 17 amino acids. The sample comes from a study of control samples from healthy donors and cancer patients. Assay: immunoSEQ multiplex PCR; the TCRdb copy retains only in-frame clones and omits some. The table shows more than 100,000 clones, with roughly 90% occurring only once. The clonotype comes from a woman under 30 in good health. Sequencing was done on a sample of blood. The chain links TRBV5-6 to TRBJ2-7; 9 bases agree with TRBD2. CDR3 nucleotide sequence: TGTGCCAGCAGCTTGTGGGCTAGCGGGGTAGTACTCTACGAGCAGTACTTC. This translates into CASSLWASGVVLYEQYF.